A single T cell receptor (beta chain) is shown here with its context. Its matching antigen is unknown. Measured with immunoSEQ multiplex PCR; TCRdb has only the in-frame clones, and not every one. This sample carries roughly 2.5 million clones, around nine tenths of them seen once, and the ten largest clones take over 0.12%. The data were taken from a study of shared clonotypes between healthy human individuals. Study findings and constraints: Generation probabilities were higher for clonotypes shared across all four sorted-subset donors than for unshared ones.

This CDR3 has 15 amino acids. The trim removed 3 bases at V and 5 bases at J, leaving 6 bases unmatched. Germline V gene sequence: CDR1 SGDLS, CDR2 YYNGEE. Healthy adults negative for HIV, lacking recent acute infections or vaccinations, served as donors. The V and J genes are TRBV9 and TRBJ1-4; TRBD1 agrees at 8 bases. The sample was naive CD4+ T cells sorted from blood. This sample's subset: CD45RA+ positively selected. This TCR was recovered from a young man in good health. CDR3 bases: TGTGCCAGCAGCGCGACAGGGGCTGAAAATGAAAAACTGTTTTTT. This translates into CASSATGAENEKLFF.